A single sample gave rise to the 14 T cell receptor beta chains below, sequenced in a study of T cells in Graves' hyperthyroidism and ophthalmopathy. Amplification of TCR beta CDR3 regions was performed using RNA transcripts as template. The TCR CDR3 was amplified in a first-round RT-PCR using the HTBI primer set. One entry per CDR3 protein, called by TCRdb with MiXCR from the multiplex PCR reads. The sample records around 300,000 distinct CDR3 sequences, about 13% being singletons. Sequences were obtained from blood. The origin of the receptors is a woman in her thirties or forties with Graves' ophthalmopathy.

On this clonotype itself: This clone may be a read error of a much larger clone one base away. The V gene is TRBV2, the J gene TRBJ1-4; tentative D call: TRBD1 (5 bases). Germline assignment: CDR1 SNHLY and CDR2 FYNNEI. CDR3 length: 16 amino acids. CDR3 DNA sequence: TGTGCCAGCAGTCCGGGACGTTGGCGGGTTAATGAAAGACTGTTTTTT. Residues: CASSPGRWRVNERLFF. Using reference TRBV2 and TRBJ1-4 for the parts outside the CDR3, the full variable domain is EPEVTQTPSHQVTQMGQEVILRCVPISNHLYFYWYRQILGQKVEFLVSFYNNEISEKSEIFDDQFSVERPDGSNFTLKIRSTKLEDSAMYFCASSPGRWRVNERLFFGSGTQLSVL.

This clonotype was counted only a few times. This rearrangement joins TRBV3-1 to TRBJ1-3; 7 nucleotides line up with TRBD1. V was clipped by 2 bases and J by 2 bases; unmatched bases: 3. This CDR3 spans 15 amino acids. CDR1 and CDR2 (germline): LGHDT, YNNKEL (reference sequence). CDR3 bases: TGTGCCAGCAGCCAACTGACAGGGACTGGAAACACCATATATTTT. Amino acid sequence: CASSQLTGTGNTIYF.

This clonotype came up many times. The chain employs TRBV6-1 and TRBJ1-1, with TRBD1 as a possible D gene (6 bases). V lost 11 bases to trimming and J lost 0 bases, with 16 bases between them. Per germline, CDR1 MNHNS and CDR2 SASEGT. The CDR3 totals 14 residues. Here the CDR3 reads CASQTGDMNTEAFF. The CDR3 coding sequence is TGTGCCTCCCAGACAGGAGACATGAACACTGAAGCTTTCTTT.

The chain uses TRBV3-1 and TRBJ2-7, with 9 bases matching TRBD1. The trim removed 6 bases at V and 6 bases at J, leaving 6 bases unmatched. Germline CDR1 LGHDT, CDR2 YNNKEL (reference sequence). The CDR3 runs 13 residues. The CDR3 nucleotides are TGTGCCAGCAGTCGGGGACAGGGAGGCGAGCAGTACTTC. It encodes CASSRGQGGEQYF.

The chain joins TRBV7-9 to TRBJ2-3; 13 bases map to TRBD2. Germline lookup yields CDR1 SEHNR and CDR2 FQNEAQ (reference sequence). V lost 2 bases, J lost 6 bases, and 5 bases stayed unmatched. The CDR3 is 16 amino acids. CDR3 nucleotide sequence: TGTGCCAGCAGCTTAACGGGACTAGCGGGGAGGGATACGCAGTATTTT. Its protein is CASSLTGLAGRDTQYF.

This clonotype was seen at least ten times. This CDR3 is CASKTRGQNTEAFF. The DNA for the CDR3 is TGTGCCAGCAAGACCAGGGGACAAAACACTGAAGCTTTCTTT. The genes are TRBV7-2 and TRBJ1-1; D is perhaps TRBD1 (6 bases). Germline CDR1 SGHTA, CDR2 FQGNSA. The CDR3 is 14 residues long. Between the trimmed V and J ends, which lost 7 bases and 2 bases, there was a span of 14 bases.

This clonotype was observed many times. The chain joins TRBV30 to TRBJ1-5; D gene unclear. This CDR3 spans 14 amino acids. Trimming stripped 2 bases from V and 2 bases from J, with 10 bases between. Germline V gives CDR1 GTSNPN, CDR2 SVGIG (reference sequence). The CDR3 nucleotides are TGTGCCTGGAGTCGAGACACCGGCAATCAGCCCCAGCATTTT. Translated, it gives CAWSRDTGNQPQHF.

This clonotype was seen more than once but under ten times. CDR3 residues: CATSGGAVDTQYF. Here the CDR3 DNA reads TGTGCCACCAGTGGAGGGGCGGTCGATACGCAGTATTTT. J is TRBJ2-3 and V is TRBV24-1, with D perhaps given as TRBD1 or TRBD2 (5 bases each). The CDR3 is 13 amino acids. The V gene lost 5 bases and the J gene lost 6 bases, with 11 bases spanning the gap. CDR1 KGHDR and CDR2 SFDVKD come from the germline V gene.

This clonotype occurred once. The chain carries TRBV6-1 and TRBJ2-5; 10 bases match TRBD2. The CDR3 consists of 15 residues. V dropped 8 bases and J dropped 4; count of bases not matched to a gene: 10. Looked up from germline, CDR1 is MNHNS and CDR2 is SASEGT. CDR3 bases: TGTGCCAGCTCGAGAGCGGGGGGGTCCCGAGAGACCCAGTACTTC. Translating it yields CASSRAGGSRETQYF.

This clonotype was observed many times. The chain uses TRBV12-3 or TRBV12-4 and TRBJ2-2; possible D gene TRBD2, 6 bases. The CDR3 has 15 amino acids. The ends were cut back, 8 bases at V and 2 bases at J, with 15 bases in the middle. The CDR3 reads CASDSSDSNTGELFF. The CDR3, as DNA: TGTGCCAGCGACTCTAGCGATTCCAACACCGGGGAGCTGTTTTTT.

This clonotype was counted at least ten times. V usage is TRBV24-1 and J usage is TRBJ2-7, with D possibly TRBD1 on 5 matching bases. The CDR3 covers 15 residues. Trimming pared 4 bases from V and 2 bases from J, leaving 14 bases between. Germline V gives CDR1 KGHDR, CDR2 SFDVKD. As DNA, the CDR3 is TGTGCCACCAGTGACTCCAGGGTTTCTACCTACGAGCAGTACTTC. Encoded protein: CATSDSRVSTYEQYF.

The V call is TRBV4-1, the J call TRBJ1-1; no reliable D call. CDR1 and CDR2 from the germline V gene are MGHRA and YSYEKL. V was clipped by 0 bases and J by 5 bases, with 16 bases between them. This CDR3 contains 16 residues. CDR3 DNA sequence: TGCGCCAGCAGCCAAGAAGCTCTCGAGTCGCGTACTGAAGCTTTCTTT. Protein: CASSQEALESRTEAFF.

This clonotype was found a few times. The J gene is TRBJ2-7, the V gene TRBV10-3; D is ambiguous. V lost 2 bases to trimming and J lost 5 bases, with 13 bases between them. CDR3 length: 14 residues. Germline V gives CDR1 ENHRY, CDR2 SYGVKD. CDR3: CAISEGPTLNEQYF. DNA for the CDR3: TGTGCCATCAGTGAGGGACCAACCCTGAACGAGCAGTACTTC.

This clonotype was recorded many times. The gene calls are TRBV12-3 or TRBV12-4 and TRBJ2-7; unclear D gene. Trimming pared 7 bases from V and 5 bases from J, leaving 15 bases between. The CDR3 runs to 13 residues. The CDR3 DNA sequence: TGTGCCAGCAAGCCTTTCGACGGCCACGAGCAGTACTTC. It specifies CASKPFDGHEQYF.